This entry lists 32 T cell receptor beta chains sequenced from one sample in a study of blood T cell repertoires in COVID-19. This table comes from immunoSEQ multiplex PCR, and its TCRdb copy is limited to in-frame clones, with some not included. This sample has approximately 110,000 clones, with more than 80% found just once. Sequencing was carried out using peripheral blood. The origin of the receptors is a woman older than 75 with acute or convalescent COVID-19.

The V gene is TRBV4-3, the J gene TRBJ2-3; D is unclear. Deletions cut 3 bases from V and 2 bases from J, with 6 bases between. Germline V gives CDR1 LGHNA, CDR2 YSLEER. CDR3 size: 13 residues. CDR3 loop: CASSHGVTDTQYF. The CDR3 region has the DNA TGCGCCAGCAGCCACGGTGTCACAGATACGCAGTATTTT.

This chain connects TRBV12-3 or TRBV12-4 to TRBJ1-2; tentative D call: TRBD1 (5 bases). Trimming removed 6 bases from V and 2 bases from J, with 10 bases in between. The CDR3 runs 13 residues. As DNA, the CDR3 is TGTGCCAGCAGCCTACAGGAAAACTATGGCTACACCTTC. Translated, it gives CASSLQENYGYTF.

A remark on this clone: At one end, the junction sequence differs from germline, possibly due to a read error. The chain employs TRBV5-5 and TRBJ1-5; 9 bases are shared with TRBD1. The CDR3 contains 16 residues. Germline V lookup: CDR1 SGHKS, CDR2 YYEKEE (reference sequence). CDR3: CASSLAFGTGNLPQHF. CDR3 sequence (DNA): TGTGCCAGCAGCTTGGCCTTCGGGACAGGGAATCTGCCCCAGCATTTT.

This rearrangement joins TRBV4-3 to TRBJ1-2; D is possibly TRBD1 (6 bases). There are 14 residues in the CDR3. With 4 bases removed from V and 4 bases from J, the gap between germline ends came to 13 bases. Germline loops: CDR1 LGHNA, CDR2 YSLEER. CDR3 protein: CASSPGDRSYGYTF. The CDR3 DNA is TGCGCCAGCAGCCCCGGCGACAGGTCCTATGGCTACACCTTC.

The rearrangement links TRBV5-8 to TRBJ1-2; 9 bases match TRBD1. The CDR3 is 13 amino acids. CDR1 SGHTS and CDR2 YDEGEE come from the germline V gene. With V trimmed by 4 bases and J by 3 bases, 1 base remained unmatched. CDR3 loop: CASSRTGDYGYTF. The CDR3 coding sequence is TGTGCCAGCAGCCGGACAGGGGACTATGGCTACACCTTC. Together with reference TRBV5-8 and TRBJ1-2, the CDR3 gives the full variable domain: EAGVTQSPTHLIKTRGQQATLRCSPISGHTSVYWYQQALGLGLQFLLWYDEGEERNRGNFPPRFSGRQFPNYSSELNVNALELEDSALYLCASSRTGDYGYTFGSGTRLTVV.

V and J are TRBV19 and TRBJ1-4; 7 bases are shared with TRBD1. This CDR3 region has 15 residues. The ends lost 4 bases at V and 0 bases at J; junction bases unmatched: 2. Germline V gives CDR1 LNHDA, CDR2 SQIVND (reference sequence). CDR3 nucleotides: TGTGCCAGTAGTACCACAGGGGCAACTAATGAAAAACTGTTTTTT. Protein: CASSTTGATNEKLFF.

This chain connects TRBV2 to TRBJ1-2; D unresolved. There are 15 residues in the CDR3. Germline-derived CDR1 and CDR2 are SNHLY and FYNNEI. V lost 0 bases and J lost 0, with 8 bases in between. The CDR3 region has the DNA TGTGCCAGCAGTGAAGCGTTCACGGCTAACTATGGCTACACCTTC. It encodes CASSEAFTANYGYTF.

This clone was detected once. The chain couples TRBV6-5 to TRBJ2-2; 9 positions match TRBD2. With V trimmed by 7 bases and J by 3 bases, 6 bases remained unmatched. The CDR3 extends over 15 amino acids. Germline V gives CDR1 MNHEY, CDR2 SVGAGI. This CDR3 is CASKNSGGDTGELFF. The CDR3 nucleotides are TGTGCCAGCAAAAATAGCGGGGGAGACACCGGGGAGCTGTTTTTT.

As DNA, the CDR3 is TGTGCCAGCAGTTTTGCCGGGGATCTAGATACGCAGTATTTT. It translates to CASSFAGDLDTQYF. The chain carries TRBV28 and TRBJ2-3, with D perhaps TRBD2 (5 bases). Trimming cost V 3 bases and J 5 bases, with 12 bases left between them. The germline CDR1 and CDR2 sequences are MDHEN and SYDVKM. There are 14 residues in the CDR3.

The rearrangement links TRBV29-1 to TRBJ1-3; unclear D gene. Trimming left V 4 bases short and J 0 bases short, with 16 bases between. Germline V gene data show CDR1 as SQVTM and CDR2 as ANQGSEA. This CDR3 is 16 amino acids long. The CDR3, as DNA: TGCAGCGTTGTGTGGGCAAACCCTTCCTCTGGAAACACCATATATTTT. Translating gives CSVVWANPSSGNTIYF.

The table lists this clone with a count of one. The chain uses TRBV4-1 and TRBJ2-3; weak D call: TRBD1 (6 bases). The germline V and J ends were trimmed by 1 base and 5 bases, with 10 bases remaining between them. Germline V gene data show CDR1 as MGHRA and CDR2 as YSYEKL. This CDR3 is built from 14 residues. DNA of the CDR3: TGCGCCAGCAGCCAAGTTGAAGGGGGAGATACGCAGTATTTT. Translated: CASSQVEGGDTQYF.

The gene calls are TRBV7-2 and TRBJ1-2; D not resolved. With 4 bases removed from V and 2 bases from J, the gap between germline ends came to 14 bases. CDR3 length: 15 amino acids. Germline V CDR1 and CDR2: SGHTA, FQGNSA. The CDR3: CASSSPAGGNYGYTF. The CDR3 DNA reads as TGTGCCAGCAGCTCCCCCGCGGGAGGGAACTATGGCTACACCTTC.

J is TRBJ1-2 and V is TRBV7-2, with D possibly being TRBD1 (5 bases). V lost 1 base to trimming and J lost 13 bases, with 13 bases between them. The CDR3 length is 12 residues. Germline CDR1 and CDR2: SGHTA and FQGNSA. CDR3 sequence: CASSLGGRVITF. The CDR3 DNA reads TGTGCCAGCAGCTTAGGGGGCAGGGTCATCACCTTC.

This chain uses TRBV19 with TRBJ2-1, with a tentative D call TRBD1 (6 bases). Germline CDR1 LNHDA, CDR2 SQIVND (reference sequence). The CDR3 extends over 14 amino acids. The germline V and J ends were trimmed by 10 bases and 1 base, with 14 bases remaining between them. CDR3 sequence (DNA): TGTGCCACCGCCCGGACAGATTCCTACAATGAGCAGTTCTTC. It codes for CATARTDSYNEQFF.

The chain links TRBV27 to TRBJ2-7, with TRBD1 identical over 10 bases. The germline V gene has CDR1 MNHEY and CDR2 SMNVEV (reference sequence). The CDR3 runs 13 residues. Germline trimming cut 5 bases from V and 7 bases from J; bases unmatched to any gene: 5. DNA of the CDR3: TGTGCCAGCAGTCCCGGACAGGGGGGGGAGCAGTACTTC. This gives the protein CASSPGQGGEQYF.

This clone was seen only once. This chain joins TRBV4-1 and TRBJ1-5; D is unresolved. Trimming removed 1 base from V and 3 bases from J, with 10 bases in between. Germline CDR1 and CDR2: MGHRA and YSYEKL. The CDR3 spans 15 residues. DNA of the CDR3: TGCGCCAGCAGCCAAGTGTTCGAGATCAATCAGCCCCAGCATTTT. Translating it yields CASSQVFEINQPQHF.

This chain's CDR3 is CAIRAEDNQPQHF. The CDR3, as DNA: TGTGCCATCAGAGCAGAGGACAATCAGCCCCAGCATTTT. The rearrangement uses TRBV10-3 and TRBJ1-5; no reliable D call. The CDR3 runs 13 residues. Germline CDR1 ENHRY, CDR2 SYGVKD. V lost 6 bases and J 3 bases, leaving 9 bases between the germline ends.

The V and J genes are TRBV13 and TRBJ1-3, with D tentatively TRBD1 (6 bases). The CDR3 is 16 amino acids. Germline CDR1 and CDR2: PRHDT and FYEKMQ (reference sequence). V was trimmed by 4 bases and J by 4 bases, leaving 17 bases between them. CDR3 region: CASSSLGRGDGNTIYF. CDR3 DNA: TGTGCCAGCAGCTCCCTGGGCAGGGGCGACGGAAACACCATATATTTT.

This chain links TRBV24-1 with TRBJ2-2; D is possibly TRBD1 (6 bases). The CDR3 consists of 16 residues. Trimming took 3 bases from V and 5 from J, leaving 15 bases between them. Germline assignment: CDR1 KGHDR and CDR2 SFDVKD. CDR3 region: CATSDVARGSTGELFF. The CDR3 coding sequence is TGTGCCACCAGTGATGTTGCCAGGGGTAGTACCGGGGAGCTGTTTTTT.

The rearrangement joins TRBV5-1 to TRBJ2-1, with TRBD1 matching over 12 bases. Germline V gene data show CDR1 as SGHRS and CDR2 as YFSETQ. Trimming cost V 2 bases and J 9 bases; bases outside gene matches: 6. CDR3 length: 15 amino acids. CDR3 residues: CASSLPGQGAVEQFF. CDR3 sequence (DNA): TGCGCCAGCAGCTTACCGGGACAGGGGGCTGTTGAGCAGTTCTTC.

The sample holds one count of this clone. V usage is TRBV7-9 and J usage is TRBJ1-2; D unresolved. The CDR3 spans 12 residues. Trimming removed 5 bases at V and 7 bases at J, with 11 bases between. In germline, CDR1 is SEHNR, CDR2 FQNEAQ (reference sequence). The CDR3 spells CASSPGLRGYTF. The CDR3 bases are TGTGCCAGCAGCCCGGGTTTGCGTGGCTACACCTTC.

This chain joins TRBV5-6 and TRBJ1-4, with D possibly TRBD1 on 6 matching bases. V lost 0 bases and J lost 7, with 13 bases in between. Germline CDR1 and CDR2: SGHDT and YYEEEE. The CDR3 totals 15 residues. The CDR3 protein is CASSLAGGLGEKLFF. CDR3 nucleotide sequence: TGTGCCAGCAGCTTGGCCGGGGGGCTGGGTGAAAAACTGTTTTTT.

The chain joins TRBV2 to TRBJ2-1; D is unclear. CDR1 and CDR2 from the germline V gene are SNHLY and FYNNEI. Trimming removed 5 bases at V and 7 bases at J, with 12 bases between. The CDR3 has 13 residues. CDR3 nucleotide sequence: TGTGCCAGCAGTTTATCGGGTTTAAATGAGCAGTTCTTC. Its translation is CASSLSGLNEQFF.

The V gene is TRBV7-9, the J gene TRBJ1-1; no clear D gene. V was cut by 5 bases and J by 7 bases, with 11 bases left in between. This CDR3 spans 12 amino acids. Germline CDR1 is SEHNR and CDR2 is FQNEAQ (reference sequence). CDR3 residues: CASSPMEGEAFF. The CDR3 DNA reads TGTGCCAGCAGCCCGATGGAGGGTGAAGCTTTCTTT.

The CDR3 sequence: CSVLRTGWSANTGELFF. As DNA, the CDR3 is TGCAGCGTTCTTCGGACAGGATGGTCCGCGAACACCGGGGAGCTGTTTTTT. This rearrangement joins TRBV29-1 to TRBJ2-2; 7 bases map to TRBD1. The V and J ends lost 5 bases and 0 bases, in that order; junction bases with no gene match: 12. Germline CDR1 SQVTM, CDR2 ANQGSEA. The CDR3 length is 17 residues.

V gene TRBV4-1 combines with J gene TRBJ2-7; 8 bases match TRBD2. The germline V gene encodes CDR1 MGHRA and CDR2 YSYEKL. The CDR3 spans 14 residues. V dropped 2 bases and J dropped 12; count of bases not matched to a gene: 12. Here the CDR3 reads CASSQTLGLGVLYF. CDR3 DNA: TGCGCCAGCAGCCAAACATTGGGACTAGGAGTCCTGTACTTC.

The chain's CDR3 is CASSKTGWDGYTF. The DNA for the CDR3 is TGTGCCAGCAGCAAGACAGGGTGGGATGGCTACACCTTC. The V and J genes are TRBV6-5 and TRBJ1-2; TRBD1 aligns across 7 bases. Germline CDR1 is MNHEY and CDR2 is SVGAGI. The V segment lost 6 bases and the J segment 6 bases; nucleotides outside the gene matches: 7. This CDR3 is built from 13 residues.

The rearrangement uses TRBV4-3 and TRBJ2-7; TRBD1 matches 10 bases. CDR3 length: 15 amino acids. CDR1 and CDR2 from the germline V gene are LGHNA and YSLEER. J was trimmed by 3 bases and V by 4 bases; bases with no gene match: 6. The CDR3 coding sequence is TGCGCCAGCAGCCTGTCGAGGACAGGGGGCTACGAGCAGTACTTC. Translation: CASSLSRTGGYEQYF.

This chain connects TRBV9 to TRBJ2-3; 8 bases match TRBD2. The CDR3 length is 16 residues. V lost 0 bases, J lost 2 bases, and 5 bases stayed unmatched. CDR1 is SGDLS, CDR2 YYNGEE, per germline. The CDR3 coding sequence is TGTGCCAGCAGCGTAGGTGCGGGGGGCCCCACAGATACGCAGTATTTT. Its translation: CASSVGAGGPTDTQYF. The complete variable domain, with remaining parts taken from reference TRBV9 and TRBJ2-3, reads DSGVTQTPKHLITATGQRVTLRCSPRSGDLSVYWYQQSLDQGLQFLIQYYNGEERAKGNILERFSAQQFPDLHSELNLSSLELGDSALYFCASSVGAGGPTDTQYFGPGTRLTVL.

This chain uses TRBV21-1 with TRBJ1-2. TRBV21-1 is a known pseudogene. The CDR3 is 16 residues long. In nucleotides, the CDR3 is TGTGCCAGCAGCAACCGGGGGGCCAGGTCGAACTATGGCTACACCTTC. Translation gives CASSNRGARSNYGYTF.

This clone was seen a handful of times. V gene TRBV18 combines with J gene TRBJ2-5; 9 nucleotides agree with TRBD1. The CDR3 extends over 14 amino acids. Per germline, CDR1 KGHSH and CDR2 LQKENI. J was trimmed by 5 bases and V by 5 bases; bases with no gene match: 6. CDR3 DNA sequence: TGTGCCAGCTCAGTACGACAGGGGGTTGAGACCCAGTACTTC. Translated: CASSVRQGVETQYF.

The V call is TRBV7-2, the J call TRBJ2-3; 7 bases fit TRBD2. V dropped 5 bases and J dropped 2; count of bases not matched to a gene: 10. The CDR3 is made up of 16 amino acids. Germline assignment: CDR1 SGHTA and CDR2 FQGNSA. CDR3 loop: CASSPGPSGVTDTQYF. The CDR3 DNA reads TGTGCCAGCAGCCCGGGACCGAGCGGGGTCACAGATACGCAGTATTTT.